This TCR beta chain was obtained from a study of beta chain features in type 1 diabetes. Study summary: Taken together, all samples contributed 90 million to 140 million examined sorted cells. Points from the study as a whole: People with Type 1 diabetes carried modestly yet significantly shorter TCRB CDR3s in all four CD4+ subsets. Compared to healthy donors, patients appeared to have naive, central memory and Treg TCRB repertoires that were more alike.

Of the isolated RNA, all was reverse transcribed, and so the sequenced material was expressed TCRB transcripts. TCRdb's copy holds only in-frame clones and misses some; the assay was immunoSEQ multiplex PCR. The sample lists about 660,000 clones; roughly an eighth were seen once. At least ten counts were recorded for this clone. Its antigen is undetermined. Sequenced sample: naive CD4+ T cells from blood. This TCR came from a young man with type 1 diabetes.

CDR3 DNA sequence: TGTGCCAGCAGCCTCGGGCCCTTCAATGAGCAGTTCTTC. The encoded protein is CASSLGPFNEQFF. This chain links TRBV14 with TRBJ2-1, with no clear D. Trimming took off 4 bases at V and 6 bases at J, with 10 bases between the two ends. Germline V gene sequence: CDR1 SGHDN, CDR2 FVKESK. The CDR3 loop spans 13 amino acids.